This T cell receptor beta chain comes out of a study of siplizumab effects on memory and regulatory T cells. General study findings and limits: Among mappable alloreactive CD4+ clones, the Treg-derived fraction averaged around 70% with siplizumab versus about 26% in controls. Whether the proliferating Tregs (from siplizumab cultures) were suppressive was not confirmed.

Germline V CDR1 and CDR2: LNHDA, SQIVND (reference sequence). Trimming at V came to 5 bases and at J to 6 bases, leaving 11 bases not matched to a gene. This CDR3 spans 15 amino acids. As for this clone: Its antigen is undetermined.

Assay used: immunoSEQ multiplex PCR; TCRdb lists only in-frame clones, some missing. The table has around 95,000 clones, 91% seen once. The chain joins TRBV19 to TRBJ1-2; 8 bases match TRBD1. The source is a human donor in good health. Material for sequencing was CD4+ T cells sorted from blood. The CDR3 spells CASSVAGGAADGYTF. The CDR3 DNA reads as TGTGCCAGTAGTGTCGCAGGGGGCGCCGCCGATGGCTACACCTTC.